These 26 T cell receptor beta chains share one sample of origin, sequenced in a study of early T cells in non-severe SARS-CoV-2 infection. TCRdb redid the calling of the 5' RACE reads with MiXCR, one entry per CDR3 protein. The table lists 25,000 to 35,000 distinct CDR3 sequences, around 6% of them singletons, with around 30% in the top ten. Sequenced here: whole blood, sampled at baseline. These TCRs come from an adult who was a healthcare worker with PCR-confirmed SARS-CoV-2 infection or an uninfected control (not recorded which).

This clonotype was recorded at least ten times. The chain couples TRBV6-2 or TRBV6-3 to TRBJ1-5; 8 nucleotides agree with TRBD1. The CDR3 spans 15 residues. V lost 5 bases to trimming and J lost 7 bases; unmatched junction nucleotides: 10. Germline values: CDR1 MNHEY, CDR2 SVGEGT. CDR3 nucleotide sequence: TGTGCCAGCAGTATACGAGGACAGGGTGGACAGCCCCAGCATTTT. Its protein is CASSIRGQGGQPQHF.

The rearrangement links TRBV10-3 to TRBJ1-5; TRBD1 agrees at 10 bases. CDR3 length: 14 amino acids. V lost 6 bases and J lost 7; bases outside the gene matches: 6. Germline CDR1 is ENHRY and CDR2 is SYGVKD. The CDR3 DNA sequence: TGTGCCATCAGCGGGGACAGGGGAGGACAGCCCCAGCATTTT. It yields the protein CAISGDRGGQPQHF.

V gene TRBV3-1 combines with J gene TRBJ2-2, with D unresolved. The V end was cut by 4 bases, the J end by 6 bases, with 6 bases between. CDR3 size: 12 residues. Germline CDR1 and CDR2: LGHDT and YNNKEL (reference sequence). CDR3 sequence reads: CASSLESGELFF. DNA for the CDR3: TGTGCCAGCAGCCTAGAATCCGGGGAGCTGTTTTTT.

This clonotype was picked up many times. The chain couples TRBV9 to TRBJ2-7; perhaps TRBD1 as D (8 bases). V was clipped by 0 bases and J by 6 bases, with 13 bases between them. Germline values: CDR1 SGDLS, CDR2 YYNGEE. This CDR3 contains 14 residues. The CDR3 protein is CASSVAYRGGEQYF. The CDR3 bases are TGTGCCAGCAGCGTAGCATACAGGGGGGGCGAGCAGTACTTC.

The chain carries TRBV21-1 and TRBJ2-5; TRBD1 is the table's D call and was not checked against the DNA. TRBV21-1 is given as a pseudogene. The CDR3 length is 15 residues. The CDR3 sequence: CASSAGQGAQETQYF. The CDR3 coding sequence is TGTGCCAGCAGCGCGGGTCAGGGGGCCCAAGAGACCCAGTACTTC.

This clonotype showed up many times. The CDR3 reads CASSSPGQGPKGANVLTF. DNA for the CDR3: TGTGCCAGCAGTTCCCCGGGACAGGGTCCGAAGGGGGCCAACGTCCTGACTTTC. V usage is TRBV28 and J usage is TRBJ2-6; TRBD1 matches 9 bases. This CDR3 spans 18 amino acids. Per the germline V gene, CDR1 is MDHEN and CDR2 is SYDVKM. J gave up 4 bases and V 4 bases, and 11 bases lay outside the gene matches.

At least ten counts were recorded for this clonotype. CDR3 region: CASSLVPTGLQETQYF. The CDR3 nucleotides are TGTGCCAGCAGCTTAGTTCCTACAGGGCTACAAGAGACCCAGTACTTC. The chain couples TRBV7-9 to TRBJ2-5; D is possibly TRBD1 (6 bases). CDR1 and CDR2 from the germline V gene are SEHNR and FQNEAQ (reference sequence). The CDR3 sequence is 16 residues long. Trimming removed 1 base from V and 2 bases from J, with 14 bases in between. The whole variable domain, remainder taken from reference TRBV7-9 and TRBJ2-5, is DTGVSQNPRHKITKRGQNVTFRCDPISEHNRLYWYRQTLGQGPEFLTYFQNEAQLEKSRLLSDRFSAERPKGSFSTLEIQRTEQGDSAMYLCASSLVPTGLQETQYFGPGTRLLVL.

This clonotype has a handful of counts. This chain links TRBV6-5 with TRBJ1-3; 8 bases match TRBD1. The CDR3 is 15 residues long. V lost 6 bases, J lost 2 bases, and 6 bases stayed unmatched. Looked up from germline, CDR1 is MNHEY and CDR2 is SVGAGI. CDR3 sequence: CASSLDRGTGNTIYF. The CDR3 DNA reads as TGTGCCAGCAGCCTCGACAGGGGAACTGGAAACACCATATATTTT.

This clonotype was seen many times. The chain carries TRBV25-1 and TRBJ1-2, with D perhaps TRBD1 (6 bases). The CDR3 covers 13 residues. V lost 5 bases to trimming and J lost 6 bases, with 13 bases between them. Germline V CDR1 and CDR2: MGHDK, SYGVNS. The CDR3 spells CASSPSTGHGYTF. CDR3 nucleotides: TGTGCCAGCAGTCCATCGACAGGACATGGCTACACCTTC.

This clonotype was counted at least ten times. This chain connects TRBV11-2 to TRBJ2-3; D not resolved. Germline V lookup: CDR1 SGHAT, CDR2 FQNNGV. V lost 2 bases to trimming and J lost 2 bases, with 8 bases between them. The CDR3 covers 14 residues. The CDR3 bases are TGTGCCAGCAGCTTATGGTCGATCACAGATACGCAGTATTTT. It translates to CASSLWSITDTQYF.

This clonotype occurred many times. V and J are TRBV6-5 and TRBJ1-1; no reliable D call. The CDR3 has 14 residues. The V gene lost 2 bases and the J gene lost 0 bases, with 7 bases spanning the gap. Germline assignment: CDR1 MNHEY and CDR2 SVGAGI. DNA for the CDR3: TGTGCCAGCAGTTACAGGGCCATGAACACTGAAGCTTTCTTT. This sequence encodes CASSYRAMNTEAFF.

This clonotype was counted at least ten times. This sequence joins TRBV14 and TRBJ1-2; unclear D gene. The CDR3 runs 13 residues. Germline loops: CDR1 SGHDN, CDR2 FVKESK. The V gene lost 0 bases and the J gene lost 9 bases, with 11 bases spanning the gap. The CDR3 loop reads CASSQDLGLRYTF. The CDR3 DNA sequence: TGTGCCAGCAGCCAAGATCTAGGCTTGCGCTACACCTTC.

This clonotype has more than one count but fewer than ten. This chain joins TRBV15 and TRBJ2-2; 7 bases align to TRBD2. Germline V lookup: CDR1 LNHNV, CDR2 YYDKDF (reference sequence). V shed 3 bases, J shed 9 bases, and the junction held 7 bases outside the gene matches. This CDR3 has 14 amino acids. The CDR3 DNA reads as TGTGCCACCAGCAGTGAAGGACTAGTTCGGGAGCTGTTTTTT. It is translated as CATSSEGLVRELFF.

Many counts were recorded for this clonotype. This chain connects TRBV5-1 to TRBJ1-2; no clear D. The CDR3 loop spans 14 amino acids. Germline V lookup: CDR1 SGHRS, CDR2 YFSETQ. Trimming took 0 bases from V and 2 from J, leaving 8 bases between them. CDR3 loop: CASSLEGLNYGYTF. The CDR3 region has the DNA TGCGCCAGCAGCTTGGAAGGGCTCAACTATGGCTACACCTTC.

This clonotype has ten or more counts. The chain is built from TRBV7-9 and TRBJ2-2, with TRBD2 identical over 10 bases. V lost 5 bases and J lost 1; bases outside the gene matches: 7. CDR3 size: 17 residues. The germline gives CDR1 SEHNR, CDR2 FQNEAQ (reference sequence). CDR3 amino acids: CASSLGRTSGNTGELFF. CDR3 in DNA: TGTGCCAGCAGCCTGGGAAGGACTAGCGGGAACACCGGGGAGCTGTTTTTT.

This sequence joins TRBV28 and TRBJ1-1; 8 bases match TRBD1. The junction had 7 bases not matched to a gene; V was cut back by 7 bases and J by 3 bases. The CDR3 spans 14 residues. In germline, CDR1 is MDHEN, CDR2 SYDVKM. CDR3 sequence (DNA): TGTGCCAGCACCCAGGGGGCCAGGGACACTGAAGCTTTCTTT. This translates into CASTQGARDTEAFF.

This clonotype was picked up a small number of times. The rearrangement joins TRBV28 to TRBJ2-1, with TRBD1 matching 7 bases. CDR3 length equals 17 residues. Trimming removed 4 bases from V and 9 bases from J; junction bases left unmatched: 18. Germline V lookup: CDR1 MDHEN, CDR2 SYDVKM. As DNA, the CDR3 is TGTGCCAGCAGTTCCCCTAACAGGGGAAGGGGCCGGGTTGAGCAGTTCTTC. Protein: CASSSPNRGRGRVEQFF.

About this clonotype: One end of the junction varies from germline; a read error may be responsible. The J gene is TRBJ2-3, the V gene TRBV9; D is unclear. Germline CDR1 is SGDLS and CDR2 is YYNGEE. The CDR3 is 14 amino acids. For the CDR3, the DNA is TGTACCAGCAGCGTTTCCTGGATTACAGATACGCAGTATTTT. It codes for CTSSVSWITDTQYF.

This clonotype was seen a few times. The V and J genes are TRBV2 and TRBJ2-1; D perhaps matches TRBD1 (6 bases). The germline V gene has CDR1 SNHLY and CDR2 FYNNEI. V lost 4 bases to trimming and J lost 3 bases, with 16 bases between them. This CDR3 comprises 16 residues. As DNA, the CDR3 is TGTGCCAGCAGTGGGGCCCCGGGCAGGGGCTACAATGAGCAGTTCTTC. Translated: CASSGAPGRGYNEQFF.

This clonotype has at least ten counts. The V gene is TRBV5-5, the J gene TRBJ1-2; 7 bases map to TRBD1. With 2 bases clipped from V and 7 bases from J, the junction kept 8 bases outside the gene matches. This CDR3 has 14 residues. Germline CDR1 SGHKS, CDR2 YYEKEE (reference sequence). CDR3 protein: CASSFDPGGGGYTF. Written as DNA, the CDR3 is TGTGCCAGCAGCTTTGATCCAGGGGGAGGTGGCTACACCTTC.

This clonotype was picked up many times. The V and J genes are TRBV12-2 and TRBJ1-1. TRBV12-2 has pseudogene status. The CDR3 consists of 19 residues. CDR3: CASRLIAKSQRIMNTEAFF. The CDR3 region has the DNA TGTGCAAGTCGCCTCATCGCTAAGTCACAGCGAATTATGAACACTGAAGCTTTCTTT.

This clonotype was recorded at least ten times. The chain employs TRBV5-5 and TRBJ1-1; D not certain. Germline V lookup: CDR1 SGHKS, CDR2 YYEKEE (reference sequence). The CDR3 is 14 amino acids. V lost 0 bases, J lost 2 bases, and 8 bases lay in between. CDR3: CASSLDSLNTEAFF. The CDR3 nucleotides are TGTGCCAGCAGCTTGGACAGCCTCAACACTGAAGCTTTCTTT.

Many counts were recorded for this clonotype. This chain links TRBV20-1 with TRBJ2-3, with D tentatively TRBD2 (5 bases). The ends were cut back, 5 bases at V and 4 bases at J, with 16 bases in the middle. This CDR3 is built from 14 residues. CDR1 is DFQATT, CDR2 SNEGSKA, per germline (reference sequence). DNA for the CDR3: TGCAGTGCTTTGGACCGGGGTTTCGCAGATACGCAGTATTTT. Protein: CSALDRGFADTQYF.

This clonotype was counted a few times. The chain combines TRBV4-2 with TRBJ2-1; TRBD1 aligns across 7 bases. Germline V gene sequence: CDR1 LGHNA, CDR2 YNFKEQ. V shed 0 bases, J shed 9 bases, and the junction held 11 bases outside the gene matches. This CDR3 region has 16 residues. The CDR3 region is CASSQETGAIVVEQFF. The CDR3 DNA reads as TGTGCCAGCAGCCAAGAAACAGGGGCGATCGTTGTTGAGCAGTTCTTC.

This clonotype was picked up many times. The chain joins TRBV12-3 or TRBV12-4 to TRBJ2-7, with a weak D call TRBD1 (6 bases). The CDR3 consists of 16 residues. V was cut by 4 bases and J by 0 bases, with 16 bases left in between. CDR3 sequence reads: CASSSTQGTYSYEQYF. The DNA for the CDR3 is TGTGCCAGCAGTTCCACTCAGGGGACCTACTCCTACGAGCAGTACTTC.

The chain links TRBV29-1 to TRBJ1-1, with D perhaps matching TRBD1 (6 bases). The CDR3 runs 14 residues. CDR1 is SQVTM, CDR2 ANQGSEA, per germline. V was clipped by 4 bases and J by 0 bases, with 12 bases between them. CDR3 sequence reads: CSVGQVLMNTEAFF. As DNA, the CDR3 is TGCAGCGTTGGACAGGTCCTTATGAACACTGAAGCTTTCTTT.